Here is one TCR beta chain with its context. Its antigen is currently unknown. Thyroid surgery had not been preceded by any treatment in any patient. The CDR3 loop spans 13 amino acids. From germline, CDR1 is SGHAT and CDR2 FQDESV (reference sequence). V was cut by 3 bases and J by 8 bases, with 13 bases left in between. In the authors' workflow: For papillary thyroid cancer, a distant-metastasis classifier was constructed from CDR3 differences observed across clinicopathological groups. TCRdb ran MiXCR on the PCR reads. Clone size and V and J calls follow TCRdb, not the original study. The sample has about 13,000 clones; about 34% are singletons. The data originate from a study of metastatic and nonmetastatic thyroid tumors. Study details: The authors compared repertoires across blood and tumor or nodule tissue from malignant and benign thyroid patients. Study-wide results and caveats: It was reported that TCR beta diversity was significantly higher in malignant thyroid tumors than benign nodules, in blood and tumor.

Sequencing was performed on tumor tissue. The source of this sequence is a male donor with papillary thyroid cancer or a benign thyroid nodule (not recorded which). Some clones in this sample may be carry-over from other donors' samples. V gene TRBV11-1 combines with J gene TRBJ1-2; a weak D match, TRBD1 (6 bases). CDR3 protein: CASSFSGGGGYTF. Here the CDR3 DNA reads TGTGCCAGCAGCTTTTCCGGGGGCGGCGGCTACACCTTC.